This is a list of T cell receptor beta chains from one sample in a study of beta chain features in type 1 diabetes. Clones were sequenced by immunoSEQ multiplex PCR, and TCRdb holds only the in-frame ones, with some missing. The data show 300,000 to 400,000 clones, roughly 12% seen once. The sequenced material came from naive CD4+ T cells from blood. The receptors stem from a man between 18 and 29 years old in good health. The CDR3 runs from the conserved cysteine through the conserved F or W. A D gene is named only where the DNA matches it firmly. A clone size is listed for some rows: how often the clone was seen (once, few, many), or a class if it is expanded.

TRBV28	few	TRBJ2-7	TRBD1	TGTGCCAGCAGTTTATACCCTGGGACAGGGTCCTACGAGCAGTACTTC	CASSLYPGTGSYEQYF
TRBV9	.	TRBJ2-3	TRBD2	TGTGCCAGCAGCGTAGGAGTCGGACTAGCGGGCGGCACAGATACGCAGTATTTT	CASSVGVGLAGGTDTQYF
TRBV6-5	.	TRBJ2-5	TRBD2	TGTGCCAGCAGTTCCCCTACTAGCGGGAGGGAGACCCAGTACTTC	CASSSPTSGRETQYF
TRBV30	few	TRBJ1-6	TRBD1	TGTGCCTGCGGACTGGGACAGGGGGCTAATTCACCCCTCCACTTT	CACGLGQGANSPLHF
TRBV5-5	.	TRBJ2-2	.	TGTGCCAGCAGGACAGCCACCGGGGAGCTGTTTTTT	CASRTATGELFF
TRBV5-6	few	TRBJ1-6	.	TGTGCCAGCAGCTGGGGAGTCGATAATTCACCCCTCCACTTT	CASSWGVDNSPLHF
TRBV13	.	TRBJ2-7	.	TGTGCCAGCAGCTCCCCTTTGTTCTACGAGCAGTACTTC	CASSSPLFYEQYF
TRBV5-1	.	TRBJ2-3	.	TGCGCCAGCAGTACTGAAAGGGACTTTCTGTACACAGATACGCAGTATTTT	CASSTERDFLYTDTQYF
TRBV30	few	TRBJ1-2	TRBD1	TGTGCCTGGAGTGTACGACAGGGCTCTGGCTACACCTTC	CAWSVRQGSGYTF
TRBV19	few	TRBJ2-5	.	TGTGCCAGTAGGCAAACTAGCAGCCACCAAGAGACCCAGTACTTC	CASRQTSSHQETQYF
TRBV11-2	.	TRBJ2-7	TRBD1	TGTGCCAGCAGCTTAGACCCAGGGGGTTCCTACGAGCAGTACTTC	CASSLDPGGSYEQYF
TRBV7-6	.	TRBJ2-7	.	TGTGCCAGCAGCTTAGCCGGAAGCCAGGGCTACGAGCAGTACTTC	CASSLAGSQGYEQYF
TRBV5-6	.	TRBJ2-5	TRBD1	TGTGCCAGCACCCCTGGGGGACAGATACCGTACCACCAAGAGACCCAGTACTTC	CASTPGGQIPYHQETQYF
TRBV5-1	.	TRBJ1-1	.	TGCGCCAGCAGCTTTACACTGAACACTGAAGCTTTCTTT	CASSFTLNTEAFF
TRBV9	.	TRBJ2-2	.	TGTGCCAGCAGCGTAGTGTTGGGGCGAGGAAGCGGGGAGCTGTTTTTT	CASSVVLGRGSGELFF
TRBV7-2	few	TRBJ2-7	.	TGTGCCAGCAGCTTCGTTACCAGCTACGAGCAGTACTTC	CASSFVTSYEQYF
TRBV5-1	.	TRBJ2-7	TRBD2	TGCGCCAGCAGCCCGGGACTAGCGGGAGACGAGCAGTACTTC	CASSPGLAGDEQYF
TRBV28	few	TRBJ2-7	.	TGTGCCAGCCTGAACAGGGACTCCTACGAGCAGTACTTC	CASLNRDSYEQYF
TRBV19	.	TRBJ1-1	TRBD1	TGTGCCAGTAGCACCAGGGGGTTAAGGACTGAAGCTTTCTTT	CASSTRGLRTEAFF
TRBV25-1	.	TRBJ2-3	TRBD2	TGTGCCAGCAGCGCCCCAGCGGGAGACACAGATACGCAGTATTTT	CASSAPAGDTDTQYF
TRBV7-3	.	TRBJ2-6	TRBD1	TGTGCCAGCAGTCCAGGGGGCTCTGGGGCCAACGTCCTGACTTTC	CASSPGGSGANVLTF
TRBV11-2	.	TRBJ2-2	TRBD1	TGTGCCAGCAGCAACAGGGGGACCGGGGAGCTGTTTTTT	CASSNRGTGELFF
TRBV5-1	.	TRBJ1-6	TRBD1	TGCGCCAGCAGCCGAAGTGGGACAGATCAGAATTCACCCCTCCACTTT	CASSRSGTDQNSPLHF
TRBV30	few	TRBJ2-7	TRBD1	TGTGCCTGGAGCGTTCCCCGCAGGGGGCCCCACGAGCAGTACTTC	CAWSVPRRGPHEQYF
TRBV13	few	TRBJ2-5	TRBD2	TGTGCCAGCAGCTCCCAAAACCCTTTTAGCGGGGGGGCCTGGGAGACCCAGTACTTC	CASSSQNPFSGGAWETQYF
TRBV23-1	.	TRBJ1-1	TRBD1	TGCGCCAGCAGTCCCCTCGGGGACAGGGGCAGGTTTATGAACACTGAAGCTTTCTTT	CASSPLGDRGRFMNTEAFF
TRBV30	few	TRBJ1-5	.	TGTGCCTGGGGCGCGGGGGTCAATCAGCCCCAGCATTTT	CAWGAGVNQPQHF
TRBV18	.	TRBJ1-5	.	TGTGCCAGCTCACCATCCTCGGATCAGCCCCAGCATTTT	CASSPSSDQPQHF
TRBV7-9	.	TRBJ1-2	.	TGTGCCAGCAGCTTCTCCTATGGCTACACCTTC	CASSFSYGYTF
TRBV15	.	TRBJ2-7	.	TGTGCCACCAGCAGGGACACCTTCTACGAGCAGTACTTC	CATSRDTFYEQYF
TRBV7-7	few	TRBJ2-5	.	TGTGCTAGCAGCTTAGTTGGGGCGCCAGAGACCCAGTACTTC	CASSLVGAPETQYF
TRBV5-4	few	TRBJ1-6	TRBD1	TGTGCCAGCACCGGGACAGAGGCGGGTTCACCCCTCCACTTT	CASTGTEAGSPLHF
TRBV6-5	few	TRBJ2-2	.	TGTGCCAGCAGCCTCGTAAGAGCGAACACCGGGGAGCTGTTTTTT	CASSLVRANTGELFF
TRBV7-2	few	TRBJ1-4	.	TGTGCCAGCAGCTTAGATGCAGGTCGCGTGAAAAAACTGTTTTTT	CASSLDAGRVKKLFF
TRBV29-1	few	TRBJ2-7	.	TGCAGCGTACGCCGGGGCGGCAGTACCGGGGGCGAGCAGTACTTC	CSVRRGGSTGGEQYF
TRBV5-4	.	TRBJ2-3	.	TGTGCCAGCAGCTCCGCCCCCGGGAACAAAGAAAGGAGCACAGATACGCAGTATTTT	CASSSAPGNKERSTDTQYF
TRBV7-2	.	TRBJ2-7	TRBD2	TGTGCCAGCAGAATTAGCGACAGACGGTGGGAGGGGCAGTACTTC	CASRISDRRWEGQYF